The source of this T cell receptor (beta chain) is a study of CD8 T cells in ankylosing spondylitis. Regarding the study as a whole: Past research had described some motif variants in reactive arthritis synovial fluid and blood. According to the report, clones linked to the disease were significantly enriched in matched synovial fluid samples taken from ankylosing spondylitis patients. Disease-linked clones displayed a CD8+ phenotype and appeared relatively rarely in peripheral blood. A TCR beta motif of about 8 highly homologous variants appeared characteristic of ankylosing spondylitis blood.

One entry per CDR3 protein, called by TCRdb with MiXCR from the 5' RACE reads. The sample includes hundreds of thousands of distinct CDR3 sequences, over 15% seen only once; the top ten take 0.85% to 1.3%. On this clonotype itself: Its antigen remains unknown.

The germline CDR1 and CDR2 sequences are LGHNA and YNFKEQ. The J segment lost 1 base and the V segment lost 0 bases, leaving 6 bases of the junction unmatched. This CDR3 has 16 amino acids. The sequenced sample consisted of blood, either unsorted or a sorted T cell fraction (not recorded which). The receptor was derived from a male donor with ankylosing spondylitis. This chain joins TRBV4-2 and TRBJ2-7; TRBD2 agrees at 7 bases. For the CDR3, the DNA is TGTGCCAGCAGCCAAGACCGGACTAGAGGGTCCTACGAGCAGTACTTC. It codes for CASSQDRTRGSYEQYF.